These 22 T cell receptor beta chains were sequenced from one sample in a study of T cell repertoires in cytomegalovirus infection. MiXCR, applied by TCRdb to the reads, yields one record per CDR3 protein. This table holds about 100,000 distinct CDR3 sequences, roughly a quarter found once. The sample consisted of CD8+ T cells from PBMCs. These receptors were collected from a human donor in good health (CMV status not recorded). Some clones in this sample may be carry-over from other donors' samples.

This rearrangement joins TRBV28 to TRBJ2-7; D perhaps matches TRBD2 (5 bases). The CDR3 has 12 amino acids. Germline loops: CDR1 MDHEN, CDR2 SYDVKM. The V end lost 3 bases, the J end lost 4 bases, and 7 bases lay between the germline ends. The CDR3 nucleotides read TGTGCCAGCAGTTTTCGGGGTTACGAGCAGTACTTC. Protein product: CASSFRGYEQYF.

This clonotype was counted many times. The genes are TRBV7-2 and TRBJ1-5, with a weak D call TRBD1 (5 bases). This CDR3 is 14 amino acids long. CDR1 SGHTA and CDR2 FQGNSA come from the germline V gene. The V gene lost 5 bases and the J gene lost 7 bases, with 15 bases spanning the gap. DNA of the CDR3: TGTGCCAGCAGCCCGGGACCTGCTGCGCAGCCCCAGCATTTT. Translated, it gives CASSPGPAAQPQHF.

The table lists this clonotype with a few counts. This CDR3 is CASSLTESPGELFF. CDR3 coding DNA: TGTGCCAGCAGCTTGACCGAGTCCCCCGGGGAGCTGTTTTTT. This sequence joins TRBV11-3 and TRBJ2-2; D unresolved. The CDR3 has 14 amino acids. The germline CDR1 and CDR2 sequences are SGHNT and YENEEA. Trimming pared 3 bases from V and 6 bases from J, leaving 11 bases between.

This clonotype was observed a handful of times. The J gene is TRBJ2-7, the V gene TRBV2, with 7 bases lining up with TRBD1. Germline CDR1 is SNHLY and CDR2 is FYNNEI. The V gene end was trimmed by 5 bases and the J gene end by 3 bases; junction bases not matched to a gene: 7. The CDR3 covers 14 residues. CDR3 loop: CASSTGWTGYEQYF. The DNA of the CDR3 is TGTGCCAGCAGTACGGGATGGACAGGCTACGAGCAGTACTTC. Filled out from reference TRBV2 and TRBJ2-7, the complete variable domain reads EPEVTQTPSHQVTQMGQEVILRCVPISNHLYFYWYRQILGQKVEFLVSFYNNEISEKSEIFDDQFSVERPDGSNFTLKIRSTKLEDSAMYFCASSTGWTGYEQYFGPGTRLTVT.

The gene calls are TRBV4-1 and TRBJ2-2; the match to TRBD1 covers 8 bases. The CDR3 loop spans 15 amino acids. V lost 4 bases to trimming and J lost 5 bases; unmatched junction nucleotides: 6. The V gene's germline CDR1 is MGHRA and CDR2 YSYEKL. CDR3 sequence (DNA): TGCGCCAGCAGCCCAGGGGGCGCGGCTACCGGGGAGCTGTTTTTT. Encoded protein: CASSPGGAATGELFF.

This clonotype has more than one count but fewer than ten. The junction departs from germline at one end; a sequencing error may be responsible. The V call is TRBV28, the J call TRBJ1-5; 9 nucleotides line up with TRBD1. Per the germline V gene, CDR1 is MDHEN and CDR2 is SYDVKM. The length of the CDR3 is 14 residues. The CDR3 region has the DNA TGTGCCAGCAGTTTATACAGGGGGCACGTCAGGGGGGATTTT. Translating gives CASSLYRGHVRGDF. Full variable domain (missing parts from reference TRBV28 and TRBJ1-5): DVKVTQSSRYLVKRTGEKVFLECVQDMDHENMFWYRQDPGLGLRLIYFSYDVKMKEKGDIPEGYSVSREKKERFSLILESASTNQTSMYLCASSLYRGHVRGDFGDGTRLSIL.

There are many counts of this clonotype. The rearrangement links TRBV19 to TRBJ1-5; D is ambiguous. The CDR3 spans 13 residues. Trimming took 6 bases from V and 5 from J, leaving 11 bases between them. Germline-derived CDR1 and CDR2 are LNHDA and SQIVND (reference sequence). The CDR3 sequence: CASSLSWDQPQHF. CDR3 DNA: TGTGCCAGTAGCCTCAGTTGGGATCAGCCCCAGCATTTT.

This clonotype appeared a single time. This chain links TRBV29-1 with TRBJ1-2; 7 bases align to TRBD1. Germline loops: CDR1 SQVTM, CDR2 ANQGSEA. The V gene end was trimmed by 3 bases and the J gene end by 3 bases; junction bases not matched to a gene: 4. This CDR3 contains 13 residues. CDR3 region: CSVDTGEHYGYTF. The CDR3 DNA is TGCAGCGTTGATACAGGGGAGCACTATGGCTACACCTTC.

This chain joins TRBV30 and TRBJ1-2; no reliable D call. Trimming pared 6 bases from V and 3 bases from J, leaving 11 bases between. Germline V gene lookup returns CDR1 GTSNPN and CDR2 SVGIG (reference sequence). This CDR3 has 12 residues. This CDR3 is CACVGDDYGYTF. CDR3 sequence (DNA): TGTGCCTGCGTCGGAGACGACTATGGCTACACCTTC.

This clonotype has a handful of counts. The rearrangement links TRBV5-1 to TRBJ2-7; TRBD1 matches 10 bases. V was pared by 1 base and J by 6 bases, with 7 bases of the junction left unmatched. CDR3 length: 15 residues. Germline V gives CDR1 SGHRS, CDR2 YFSETQ. The CDR3 sequence: CASSLTGQGRFEQYF. CDR3 in DNA: TGCGCCAGCAGCTTGACGGGACAGGGGAGGTTCGAGCAGTACTTC. Using reference TRBV5-1 and TRBJ2-7 for the parts outside the CDR3, the full variable domain is KAGVTQTPRYLIKTRGQQVTLSCSPISGHRSVSWYQQTPGQGLQFLFEYFSETQRNKGNFPGRFSGRQFSNSRSEMNVSTLELGDSALYLCASSLTGQGRFEQYFGPGTRLTVT.

This clonotype has ten or more counts. V gene TRBV7-2 combines with J gene TRBJ2-2; TRBD2 might be the D (7 bases). The V and J ends lost 1 base and 7 bases respectively, with 10 bases between them. Germline loops: CDR1 SGHTA, CDR2 FQGNSA. The CDR3 has 14 residues. The CDR3 DNA reads as TGTGCCAGCAGCTTAGGGGGGGGGCTCGGGGAGCTGTTTTTT. This translates into CASSLGGGLGELFF.

This clonotype was observed a handful of times. The chain joins TRBV11-2 to TRBJ1-5; TRBD1 agrees at 8 bases. The CDR3 covers 13 residues. Germline V gene sequence: CDR1 SGHAT, CDR2 FQNNGV. The trim removed 5 bases at V and 8 bases at J, leaving 5 bases unmatched. The CDR3 spells CASSTGQGEPQHF. The CDR3 region has the DNA TGTGCCAGCAGCACAGGACAGGGAGAGCCCCAGCATTTT.

The J gene is TRBJ1-2, the V gene TRBV14; TRBD1 agrees at 9 bases. In germline, CDR1 is SGHDN, CDR2 FVKESK. V trimming: 5 bases; J trimming: 8 bases; junction bases outside the gene matches: 15. The length of the CDR3 is 16 residues. CDR3 region: CASSYGDRDRASGYTF. The CDR3 coding sequence is TGTGCCAGCAGCTACGGTGACCGGGACAGGGCGAGCGGCTACACCTTC.

Points on this clonotype: This could be a read error, since a much larger clone is one nucleotide away. The chain recombines TRBV7-8 with TRBJ2-7; D is undetermined. V gave up 8 bases and J gave up 0 bases, with 14 bases separating them. Germline CDR1 and CDR2: SGHVS and FQNEAQ. This CDR3 contains 14 residues. In DNA form, the CDR3 reads TGTGCCAGCCAGGAGAGAACGAGCTCCTACGAGCAGTACTTC. Its protein product is CASQERTSSYEQYF.

This chain joins TRBV7-9 and TRBJ2-4; the D gene is possibly TRBD2 (5 bases). Trimming left V 4 bases short and J 0 bases short, with 13 bases between. The CDR3 length is 16 residues. In germline, CDR1 is SEHNR, CDR2 FQNEAQ (reference sequence). The DNA for the CDR3 is TGTGCCAGCAGCTCCCCCGCGGGCCTAGCCAAAAACATTCAGTACTTC. It specifies CASSSPAGLAKNIQYF. Variable domain in full (rest from reference TRBV7-9 and TRBJ2-4): DTGVSQNPRHKITKRGQNVTFRCDPISEHNRLYWYRQTLGQGPEFLTYFQNEAQLEKSRLLSDRFSAERPKGSFSTLEIQRTEQGDSAMYLCASSSPAGLAKNIQYFGAGTRLSVL.

As for this clonotype: A much larger clone lies one base from this, so it may be a read error. This chain links TRBV7-2 with TRBJ2-7, with D possibly TRBD1 on 6 matching bases. The CDR3 consists of 15 residues. V gave up 8 bases and J gave up 3 bases, with 20 bases separating them. Germline assignment: CDR1 SGHTA and CDR2 FQGNSA. In DNA form, the CDR3 reads TGTGCCAGCTTCGGGGACACCAGAGGAAACTACGAGCAGTACTTC. This gives the protein CASFGDTRGNYEQYF. The whole variable domain, remainder taken from reference TRBV7-2 and TRBJ2-7, is GAGVSQSPSNKVTEKGKDVELRCDPISGHTALYWYRQSLGQGLEFLIYFQGNSAPDKSGLPSDRFSAERTGGSVSTLTIQRTQQEDSAVYLCASFGDTRGNYEQYFGPGTRLTVT.

This clonotype came up many times. The chain joins TRBV7-2 to TRBJ2-4; 12 bases are a match to TRBD1. In germline, CDR1 is SGHTA, CDR2 FQGNSA. The CDR3 is 17 amino acids. With V trimmed by 5 bases and J by 6 bases, 11 bases remained unmatched. The CDR3 reads CASSLPGQGARGNIQYF. CDR3 nucleotides: TGTGCCAGCAGCCTCCCGGGACAGGGGGCGCGAGGAAACATTCAGTACTTC. Full variable domain (missing parts from reference TRBV7-2 and TRBJ2-4): GAGVSQSPSNKVTEKGKDVELRCDPISGHTALYWYRQSLGQGLEFLIYFQGNSAPDKSGLPSDRFSAERTGGSVSTLTIQRTQQEDSAVYLCASSLPGQGARGNIQYFGAGTRLSVL.

This clonotype appeared many times. The chain employs TRBV28 and TRBJ2-5; 9 nucleotides match TRBD1. The CDR3 is 13 amino acids. V dropped 6 bases and J dropped 4; count of bases not matched to a gene: 3. The germline gives CDR1 MDHEN, CDR2 SYDVKM. CDR3 DNA sequence: TGTGCCAGCAGCCACAGGGGGCTAGAGACCCAGTACTTC. As protein: CASSHRGLETQYF. The complete variable domain, with remaining parts taken from reference TRBV28 and TRBJ2-5, reads DVKVTQSSRYLVKRTGEKVFLECVQDMDHENMFWYRQDPGLGLRLIYFSYDVKMKEKGDIPEGYSVSREKKERFSLILESASTNQTSMYLCASSHRGLETQYFGPGTRLLVL.

This clonotype was seen a few times. The genes are TRBV6-1 and TRBJ2-7, with 9 nucleotides matching TRBD2. Trimming removed 8 bases from V and 5 bases from J; junction bases left unmatched: 10. CDR3 length: 14 amino acids. Germline CDR1 reads MNHNS; CDR2 reads SASEGT. The CDR3 loop is CASGMTSGIDEQYF. CDR3 sequence (DNA): TGTGCCAGCGGTATGACTAGCGGTATTGACGAGCAGTACTTC.

Only one count was recorded for this clonotype. The chain has TRBV13 and TRBJ1-1; D gene ambiguous. With 0 bases removed from V and 1 base from J, the gap between germline ends came to 9 bases. There are 15 residues in the CDR3. The germline V gene encodes CDR1 PRHDT and CDR2 FYEKMQ (reference sequence). CDR3 sequence reads: CASSLGAGGNTEAFF. CDR3 nucleotides: TGTGCCAGCAGCTTAGGGGCAGGCGGGAACACTGAAGCTTTCTTT.

This clonotype was detected only a few times. The genes are TRBV30 and TRBJ1-3; 9 bases line up with TRBD1. The V segment lost 0 bases and the J segment 4 bases; nucleotides outside the gene matches: 7. The CDR3 length is 16 residues. Germline V CDR1 and CDR2: GTSNPN, SVGIG (reference sequence). The CDR3 protein is CAWSVQGQGGGNTIYF. In DNA form, the CDR3 reads TGTGCCTGGAGTGTACAGGGACAGGGAGGCGGAAACACCATATATTTT. The full variable domain, in which reference TRBV30 and TRBJ1-3 provide the parts outside the CDR3, is SQTIHQWPATLVQPVGSPLSLECTVEGTSNPNLYWYRQAAGRGLQLLFYSVGIGQISSEVPQNLSASRPQDRQFILSSKKLLLSDSGFYLCAWSVQGQGGGNTIYFGEGSWLTVV.

The V and J genes are TRBV29-1 and TRBJ1-2; perhaps TRBD1 as D (6 bases). The germline gives CDR1 SQVTM, CDR2 ANQGSEA. The CDR3 is 14 amino acids. The V and J ends lost 3 bases and 2 bases respectively, with 13 bases between them. CDR3 sequence (DNA): TGCAGCGTTGACTATTGGACAGAGAACTATGGCTACACCTTC. It translates to CSVDYWTENYGYTF.